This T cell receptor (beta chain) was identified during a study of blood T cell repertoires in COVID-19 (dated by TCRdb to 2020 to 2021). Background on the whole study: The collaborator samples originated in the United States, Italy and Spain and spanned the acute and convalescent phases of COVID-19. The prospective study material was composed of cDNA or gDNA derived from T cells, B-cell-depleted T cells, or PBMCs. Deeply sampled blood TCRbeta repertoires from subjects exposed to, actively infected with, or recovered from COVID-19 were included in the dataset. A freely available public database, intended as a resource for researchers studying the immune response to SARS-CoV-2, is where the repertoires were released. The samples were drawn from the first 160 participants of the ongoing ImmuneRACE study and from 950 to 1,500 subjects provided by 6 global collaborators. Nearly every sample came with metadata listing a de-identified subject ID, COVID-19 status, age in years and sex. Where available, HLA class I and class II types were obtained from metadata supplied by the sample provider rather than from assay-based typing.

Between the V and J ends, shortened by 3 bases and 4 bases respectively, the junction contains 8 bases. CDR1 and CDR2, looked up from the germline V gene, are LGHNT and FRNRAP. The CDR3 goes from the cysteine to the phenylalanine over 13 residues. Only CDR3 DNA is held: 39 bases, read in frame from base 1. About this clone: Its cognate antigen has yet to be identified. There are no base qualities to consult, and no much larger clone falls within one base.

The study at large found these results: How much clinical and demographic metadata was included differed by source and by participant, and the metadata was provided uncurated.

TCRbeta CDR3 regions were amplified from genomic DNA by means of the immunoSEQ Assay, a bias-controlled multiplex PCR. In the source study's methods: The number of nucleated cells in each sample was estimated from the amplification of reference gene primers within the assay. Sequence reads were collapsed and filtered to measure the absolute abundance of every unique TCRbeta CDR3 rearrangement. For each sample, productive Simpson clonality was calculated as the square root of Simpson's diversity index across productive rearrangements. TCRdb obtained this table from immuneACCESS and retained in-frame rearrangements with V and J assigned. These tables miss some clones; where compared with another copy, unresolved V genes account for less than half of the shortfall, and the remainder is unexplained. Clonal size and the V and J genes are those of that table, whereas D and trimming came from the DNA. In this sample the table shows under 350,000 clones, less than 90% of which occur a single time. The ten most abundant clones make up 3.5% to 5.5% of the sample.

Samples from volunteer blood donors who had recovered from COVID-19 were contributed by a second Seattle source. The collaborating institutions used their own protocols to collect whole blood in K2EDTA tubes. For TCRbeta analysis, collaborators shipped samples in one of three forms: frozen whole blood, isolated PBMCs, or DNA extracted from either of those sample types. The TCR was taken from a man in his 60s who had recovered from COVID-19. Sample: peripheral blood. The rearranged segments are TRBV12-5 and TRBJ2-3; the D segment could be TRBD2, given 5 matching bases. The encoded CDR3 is CASGLAVADTQYF. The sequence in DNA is TGTGCTAGTGGTTTAGCGGTGGCAGATACGCAGTATTTT.